Listed below are T cell receptor beta chains from one sample, sequenced in a study of molecular identifiers for immune sequencing clone quantification. TCRdb independently ran MiXCR on the PCR reads; one entry per CDR3 protein. The sample holds under 650,000 distinct CDR3 sequences, 15% to 20% seen once. Material: naive CD8+ T cells from blood, with Jurkat cell RNA spiked in. Receptor source: a human donor in good health. Some libraries in this study had Jurkat cell RNA spiked in. CDR3s include the opening cysteine and the closing phenylalanine or tryptophan. D genes are given only for firm matches. Clone size is shown for a subset of rows, as once, few, many or a class of expanded clone.

d_gene: TRBD1; len: 14; v_gene: TRBV28; j_gene: TRBJ2-2; abundance: NA; CDR3nt: TGTGCCAGCAGTTTTAGGACAGGGCCCGGGGAGCTGTTTTTT; CDR3aa: CASSFRTGPGELFF
d_gene: NA; len: 15; v_gene: TRBV9; j_gene: TRBJ2-2; abundance: many; CDR3nt: TGTGCCAGCAGCGAGAGCGGCTACCCAGGGGGGGAGCTGTTTTTT; CDR3aa: CASSESGYPGGELFF
d_gene: NA; len: 13; v_gene: TRBV29-1; j_gene: TRBJ2-1; abundance: many; CDR3nt: TGCAGCGTTGACATGCCATCCTACAATGAGCAGTTCTTC; CDR3aa: CSVDMPSYNEQFF
d_gene: NA; len: 14; v_gene: TRBV6-5; j_gene: TRBJ1-2; abundance: few; CDR3nt: TGTGCCAGCAGCCCCGATCAGCGGAACTATGGCTACACCTTC; CDR3aa: CASSPDQRNYGYTF
d_gene: NA; len: 14; v_gene: TRBV6-2/TRBV6-3; j_gene: TRBJ2-3; abundance: few; CDR3nt: TGTGCCAGCGGCCCAGACAGAAACACAGATACGCAGTATTTT; CDR3aa: CASGPDRNTDTQYF
d_gene: TRBD2; len: 15; v_gene: TRBV6-1; j_gene: TRBJ2-3; abundance: many; CDR3nt: TGTGCCAGCAGTGAGACTAGCGGGGGGGCTGGTACGCAGTATTTT; CDR3aa: CASSETSGGAGTQYF
d_gene: NA; len: 15; v_gene: TRBV7-9; j_gene: TRBJ2-2; abundance: many; CDR3nt: TGTGCCAGCAGCTTAGCGGGACAAAACACCGGGGAGCTGTTTTTT; CDR3aa: CASSLAGQNTGELFF
d_gene: NA; len: 14; v_gene: TRBV5-1; j_gene: TRBJ2-7; abundance: NA; CDR3nt: TGCGCCAGCAGCTTTATATCGGATACCTACGAGCAGTACTTC; CDR3aa: CASSFISDTYEQYF
d_gene: NA; len: 12; v_gene: TRBV7-2; j_gene: TRBJ1-5; abundance: many; CDR3nt: TGTGCCAGCAGCGCCCTGGGCCAGCCCCAGCATTTT; CDR3aa: CASSALGQPQHF
d_gene: NA; len: 15; v_gene: TRBV6-2/TRBV6-3; j_gene: TRBJ2-3; abundance: few; CDR3nt: TGTGCCAGCGGGTACACACTAGTTCGGGCCAATACGCAGTATTTT; CDR3aa: CASGYTLVRANTQYF
d_gene: NA; len: 15; v_gene: TRBV30; j_gene: TRBJ1-5; abundance: many; CDR3nt: TGTGCCTGGAGTGTAAGGTGGGGGAGCAATCAGCCCCAGCATTTT; CDR3aa: CAWSVRWGSNQPQHF
d_gene: TRBD2; len: 16; v_gene: TRBV27; j_gene: TRBJ2-3; abundance: many; CDR3nt: TGTGCCAGCAGCTCCCGCGGGCTAGCGGGAGCAGATACGCAGTATTTT; CDR3aa: CASSSRGLAGADTQYF
d_gene: NA; len: 14; v_gene: TRBV7-2; j_gene: TRBJ2-7; abundance: many; CDR3nt: TGTGCCAGCAGCACAGCCTCGGGCTCTTGGGAGCAGTACTTC; CDR3aa: CASSTASGSWEQYF
d_gene: NA; len: 12; v_gene: TRBV7-9; j_gene: TRBJ2-7; abundance: many; CDR3nt: TGTGCCAGCAGCTACAGGGAATACGAGCAGTACTTC; CDR3aa: CASSYREYEQYF
d_gene: NA; len: 18; v_gene: TRBV7-9; j_gene: TRBJ2-6; abundance: NA; CDR3nt: TGTGCCAGCAGCTTAGCGCTGGTCGCTAGCTCTGGGGACAACGTCCTGACTTTC; CDR3aa: CASSLALVASSGDNVLTF
d_gene: TRBD1; len: 14; v_gene: TRBV27; j_gene: TRBJ2-7; abundance: many; CDR3nt: TGTGCCAGCAGTTTACGACAGGGACCCTACGAGCAGTACTTC; CDR3aa: CASSLRQGPYEQYF
d_gene: NA; len: 13; v_gene: TRBV27; j_gene: TRBJ2-7; abundance: NA; CDR3nt: TGTGCCAGCGGTTTATCCAGCTCCTACGAGCAGTACTTC; CDR3aa: CASGLSSSYEQYF
d_gene: NA; len: 14; v_gene: TRBV12-3/TRBV12-4; j_gene: TRBJ2-7; abundance: many; CDR3nt: TGTGCCAGCAGTCCCCCGACTAGTCTTTGGGAGCAGTACTTC; CDR3aa: CASSPPTSLWEQYF
d_gene: NA; len: 15; v_gene: TRBV28; j_gene: TRBJ2-7; abundance: many; CDR3nt: TGTGCCAGCATCAAGAGGACGGGAAGCTCCTACGAGCAGTACTTC; CDR3aa: CASIKRTGSSYEQYF
d_gene: NA; len: 14; v_gene: TRBV12-5; j_gene: TRBJ2-5; abundance: NA; CDR3nt: TGTGCTAGTGGGACGGACGGGGGAAAAGAGACCCAGTACTTC; CDR3aa: CASGTDGGKETQYF
d_gene: NA; len: 13; v_gene: TRBV27; j_gene: TRBJ2-1; abundance: NA; CDR3nt: TGTGCCAGCAGTATGGGACCTATCAATGAGCAGTTCTTC; CDR3aa: CASSMGPINEQFF
d_gene: NA; len: 16; v_gene: TRBV27; j_gene: TRBJ1-2; abundance: NA; CDR3nt: TGTGCCAGCAGTTCTTTCACCACCAGGCCTCCCCTTAAGGAAACCTTC; CDR3aa: CASSSFTTRPPLKETF
d_gene: TRBD2; len: 13; v_gene: TRBV6-5; j_gene: TRBJ2-2; abundance: NA; CDR3nt: TGTGCCAGCAGGCTTACTAGCGCCGGGGAGCTGTTTTTT; CDR3aa: CASRLTSAGELFF
d_gene: NA; len: 14; v_gene: TRBV14; j_gene: TRBJ2-2; abundance: once; CDR3nt: TGTGCCAGCAGCCAAGGACTGCACACCGGGGAGCTGTTTTTT; CDR3aa: CASSQGLHTGELFF
d_gene: TRBD2; len: 14; v_gene: TRBV9; j_gene: TRBJ2-7; abundance: many; CDR3nt: TGTGCCAGCAGCGCGGGACTAAGCTCCTACGAGCAGTACTTC; CDR3aa: CASSAGLSSYEQYF
d_gene: TRBD2; len: 15; v_gene: TRBV20-1; j_gene: TRBJ2-7; abundance: NA; CDR3nt: TGCAGTGCTAGAGAACCGGGACTAGCGTCCTACGAGCAGTACTTC; CDR3aa: CSAREPGLASYEQYF
d_gene: NA; len: 14; v_gene: TRBV6-5; j_gene: TRBJ2-7; abundance: many; CDR3nt: TGTGCCAGCAGTTACACCCGGACAGCCTACGAGCAGTACTTC; CDR3aa: CASSYTRTAYEQYF
d_gene: NA; len: 14; v_gene: TRBV7-6; j_gene: TRBJ2-5; abundance: many; CDR3nt: TGTGCCAGCAGCGCCCGTGGGGCATGGGAGACCCAGTACTTC; CDR3aa: CASSARGAWETQYF
d_gene: TRBD2; len: 15; v_gene: TRBV6-2/TRBV6-3; j_gene: TRBJ2-5; abundance: many; CDR3nt: TGTGCCAGCAGAGGACTAGCGGGGTTCCAAGAGACCCAGTACTTC; CDR3aa: CASRGLAGFQETQYF
d_gene: NA; len: 13; v_gene: TRBV6-6; j_gene: TRBJ2-7; abundance: few; CDR3nt: TGTGCCAGCAACCGGACTCCGTACTACGAGCAGTACTTC; CDR3aa: CASNRTPYYEQYF
d_gene: NA; len: 12; v_gene: TRBV29-1; j_gene: TRBJ1-2; abundance: many; CDR3nt: TGCAGCGTTGTGTTTGAGCCTTATGGCTACACCTTC; CDR3aa: CSVVFEPYGYTF
d_gene: TRBD1; len: 17; v_gene: TRBV4-3; j_gene: TRBJ1-2; abundance: few; CDR3nt: TGCGCCAGCAGCCAAGATCGACAGGGAGGGCTTAACTATGGCTACACCTTC; CDR3aa: CASSQDRQGGLNYGYTF
d_gene: TRBD2; len: 18; v_gene: TRBV4-1; j_gene: TRBJ2-1; abundance: few; CDR3nt: TGCGCCAGCAGCCGCGGGGTGGCTAGCGGGGGTCAGGTCAATGAGCAGTTCTTC; CDR3aa: CASSRGVASGGQVNEQFF
d_gene: NA; len: 13; v_gene: TRBV29-1; j_gene: TRBJ2-2; abundance: many; CDR3nt: TGCAGCGTTGAAGTAGGGAACACCGGGGAGCTGTTTTTT; CDR3aa: CSVEVGNTGELFF
d_gene: TRBD1; len: 14; v_gene: TRBV7-9; j_gene: TRBJ1-4; abundance: many; CDR3nt: TGTGCCAGCGCTAAGACAGGGTTGGGTGAAAAACTGTTTTTT; CDR3aa: CASAKTGLGEKLFF
d_gene: TRBD2; len: 14; v_gene: TRBV6-6; j_gene: TRBJ2-5; abundance: many; CDR3nt: TGTGCCAGCAGTTACGTGGGCGGGAGTGAGACCCAGTACTTC; CDR3aa: CASSYVGGSETQYF
d_gene: TRBD1; len: 16; v_gene: TRBV15; j_gene: TRBJ1-1; abundance: many; CDR3nt: TGTGCCACCAGCAGACCCGAGACAGGGCTGAACACTGAAGCTTTCTTT; CDR3aa: CATSRPETGLNTEAFF
d_gene: NA; len: 15; v_gene: TRBV13; j_gene: TRBJ2-5; abundance: few; CDR3nt: TGTGCCAGCAGCTTAGCTGGCTCCGTATTAGAGACCCAGTACTTC; CDR3aa: CASSLAGSVLETQYF
d_gene: TRBD1; len: 15; v_gene: TRBV7-9; j_gene: TRBJ2-5; abundance: many; CDR3nt: TGTGCCAGCAGCGCTACAGGGGATGGGCAAGAGACCCAGTACTTC; CDR3aa: CASSATGDGQETQYF
d_gene: NA; len: 14; v_gene: TRBV7-6; j_gene: TRBJ2-7; abundance: many; CDR3nt: TGTGCCAGCAGCTCCGGGGGACACGGGGACGAGCAGTACTTC; CDR3aa: CASSSGGHGDEQYF
d_gene: NA; len: 15; v_gene: TRBV19; j_gene: TRBJ1-5; abundance: NA; CDR3nt: TGTGCCAGTAGTTACGGGGAGTATAGCAATCAGCCCCAGCATTTT; CDR3aa: CASSYGEYSNQPQHF
d_gene: TRBD2; len: 14; v_gene: TRBV2; j_gene: TRBJ2-3; abundance: many; CDR3nt: TGTGCCAGCGGGGGGACTAGTGTCACAGATACGCAGTATTTT; CDR3aa: CASGGTSVTDTQYF
d_gene: NA; len: 15; v_gene: TRBV2; j_gene: TRBJ2-7; abundance: once; CDR3nt: TGTGCCAGCAGTGAAAGTAGGGACGTAGCCTACGAGCAGTACTTC; CDR3aa: CASSESRDVAYEQYF
d_gene: TRBD1; len: 16; v_gene: TRBV7-9; j_gene: TRBJ1-4; abundance: many; CDR3nt: TGTGCCAGCAGCTTCGGACAGGTTGTAACTAATGAAAAACTGTTTTTT; CDR3aa: CASSFGQVVTNEKLFF
d_gene: NA; len: 13; v_gene: TRBV12-3/TRBV12-4; j_gene: TRBJ2-7; abundance: few; CDR3nt: TGTGCCAGCAGTTTAAACGGGGGGACAGAGCAGTACTTC; CDR3aa: CASSLNGGTEQYF
d_gene: NA; len: 18; v_gene: TRBV7-6; j_gene: TRBJ2-3; abundance: many; CDR3nt: TGTGCCAGCAGCACTCACTCAGGGGCTCTACCATACACAGATACGCAGTATTTT; CDR3aa: CASSTHSGALPYTDTQYF
d_gene: NA; len: 15; v_gene: TRBV2; j_gene: TRBJ2-7; abundance: many; CDR3nt: TGTGCCAGCAGTGAAGGTGCCTCCACCTCCTACGAGCAGTACTTC; CDR3aa: CASSEGASTSYEQYF
d_gene: TRBD2; len: 17; v_gene: TRBV28; j_gene: TRBJ2-5; abundance: NA; CDR3nt: TGTGCCAGCAGTGAGGCAGGGCTAGCGGTAACCAGGGAGACCCAGTACTTC; CDR3aa: CASSEAGLAVTRETQYF
d_gene: NA; len: 13; v_gene: TRBV18; j_gene: TRBJ1-1; abundance: many; CDR3nt: TGTGCCAGCTCACACCGGGCGAACACTGAAGCTTTCTTT; CDR3aa: CASSHRANTEAFF
d_gene: NA; len: 13; v_gene: TRBV30; j_gene: TRBJ1-1; abundance: many; CDR3nt: TGTGCCGATGATACAGTCTCCGGGACTGAAGCTTTCTTT; CDR3aa: CADDTVSGTEAFF
d_gene: TRBD2; len: 17; v_gene: TRBV4-1; j_gene: TRBJ2-5; abundance: many; CDR3nt: TGCGCCAGCAGCCAAGATGTGGTAGCGGGCGGACAAGAGACCCAGTACTTC; CDR3aa: CASSQDVVAGGQETQYF
d_gene: TRBD2; len: 18; v_gene: TRBV4-2; j_gene: TRBJ2-2; abundance: NA; CDR3nt: TGTGCCAGCAGCCCACCGTTTGCACCTGGGACTAGCGCCGGGGAGCTGTTTTTT; CDR3aa: CASSPPFAPGTSAGELFF
d_gene: NA; len: 17; v_gene: TRBV13; j_gene: TRBJ2-7; abundance: NA; CDR3nt: TGTGCCAGCAGCCCAGGGACATGGGGCGCCGAGGACTACGAGCAGTACTTC; CDR3aa: CASSPGTWGAEDYEQYF